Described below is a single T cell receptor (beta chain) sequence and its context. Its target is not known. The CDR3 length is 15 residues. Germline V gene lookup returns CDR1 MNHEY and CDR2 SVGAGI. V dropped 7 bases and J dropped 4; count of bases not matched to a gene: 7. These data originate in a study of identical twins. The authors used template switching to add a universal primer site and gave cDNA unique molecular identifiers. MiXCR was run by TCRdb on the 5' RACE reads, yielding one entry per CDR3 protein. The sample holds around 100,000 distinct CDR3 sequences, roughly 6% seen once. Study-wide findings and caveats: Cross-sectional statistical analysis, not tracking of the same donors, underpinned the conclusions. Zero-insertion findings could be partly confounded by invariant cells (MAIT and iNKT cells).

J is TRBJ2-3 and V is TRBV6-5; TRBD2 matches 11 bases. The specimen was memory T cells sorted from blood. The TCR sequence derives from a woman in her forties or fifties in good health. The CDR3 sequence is CASTTSGSSADTQYF. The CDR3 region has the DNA TGTGCCAGCACCACTAGCGGGAGTAGCGCAGATACGCAGTATTTT.